Listed here are 20 T cell receptor beta chains from one sample, sequenced in a study of blood T cell repertoires in COVID-19. Profiling relied on immunoSEQ multiplex PCR, and the TCRdb table lists in-frame clones only, not all of them. The repertoire consists of some 180,000 clones, with approximately 80% occurring once and the leading ten covering roughly 7.1%. The sequenced material came from peripheral blood. The receptors stem from a human donor in a cohort sampled during active COVID-19.

The gene calls are TRBV7-9 and TRBJ1-1; TRBD1 aligns across 7 bases. This CDR3 has 14 residues. Germline-derived CDR1 and CDR2 are SEHNR and FQNEAQ (reference sequence). After removal of 7 bases from V and 3 bases from J, the junction contained 8 bases not matched to a gene. This CDR3 reads CASNSGGSDTEAFF. In DNA, the CDR3 is TGTGCCAGCAACTCAGGGGGGTCGGACACTGAAGCTTTCTTT. The full variable domain, with the rest looked up from reference TRBV7-9 and TRBJ1-1, is DTGVSQNPRHKITKRGQNVTFRCDPISEHNRLYWYRQTLGQGPEFLTYFQNEAQLEKSRLLSDRFSAERPKGSFSTLEIQRTEQGDSAMYLCASNSGGSDTEAFFGQGTRLTVV.

The chain joins TRBV4-1 to TRBJ2-2, with D possibly being TRBD2 (5 bases). CDR1 is MGHRA and CDR2 is YSYEKL in the germline V gene. V was shortened by 3 bases and J by 1 base, with 9 bases between the two germline ends. This CDR3 has 15 amino acids. The CDR3 is CASSHGAVNTGELFF. The DNA of the CDR3 is TGCGCCAGCAGCCACGGAGCGGTGAACACCGGGGAGCTGTTTTTT.

The chain carries TRBV6-1 and TRBJ1-5; 11 positions agree with TRBD1. Germline trimming cut 4 bases from V and 0 bases from J; bases unmatched to any gene: 11. CDR3 length equals 19 residues. Germline-derived CDR1 and CDR2 are MNHNS and SASEGT. The CDR3 region has the DNA TGTGCCAGCAGTGGTGGCCGGACAGGGGGCCTACTTAGCAATCAGCCCCAGCATTTT. The encoded protein is CASSGGRTGGLLSNQPQHF.

This CDR3 is CASTLRGAEAFF. DNA for the CDR3: TGTGCCAGCACTCTCAGGGGGGCTGAAGCTTTCTTT. The J gene is TRBJ1-1, the V gene TRBV12-3 or TRBV12-4; 7 nucleotides match TRBD1. The CDR3 sequence is 12 residues long. Trimming took 7 bases from V and 6 from J; bases not matched to a gene: 5.

The chain combines TRBV24-1 with TRBJ2-5; 8 positions agree with TRBD1. The trim removed 4 bases at V and 5 bases at J, leaving 8 bases unmatched. This CDR3 comprises 15 residues. Germline V CDR1 and CDR2: KGHDR, SFDVKD. CDR3: CATSDPTGEGETQYF. CDR3 DNA sequence: TGTGCCACCAGTGACCCGACAGGGGAAGGGGAGACCCAGTACTTC.

The V call is TRBV7-6, the J call TRBJ2-5; 7 nucleotides line up with TRBD2. The germline V gene encodes CDR1 SGHVS and CDR2 FNYEAQ. Losses at the gene ends were 4 bases for V and 2 bases for J; bases not matched to a gene: 7. This CDR3 has 15 amino acids. In DNA, the CDR3 is TGTGCCAGCAGCTCGCGTGGGGAGGGTCAAGAGACCCAGTACTTC. It specifies CASSSRGEGQETQYF.

The rearrangement links TRBV6-5 to TRBJ2-1; weak D call: TRBD1 (5 bases). CDR1 is MNHEY and CDR2 is SVGAGI in the germline V gene. The CDR3 has 13 residues. V lost 3 bases and J 8 bases, leaving 11 bases between the germline ends. CDR3 in DNA: TGTGCCAGCAGTTATCAGGGTTTACATGAGCAGTTCTTC. Encoded protein: CASSYQGLHEQFF.

The chain links TRBV5-1 to TRBJ2-6; TRBD1 matches 12 bases. Germline loops: CDR1 SGHRS, CDR2 YFSETQ. The V gene end was trimmed by 0 bases and the J gene end by 2 bases; junction bases not matched to a gene: 3. The CDR3 extends over 18 amino acids. CDR3 protein: CASSLVGTGGAGANVLTF. For the CDR3, the DNA is TGCGCCAGCAGCTTGGTTGGGACAGGGGGCGCTGGGGCCAACGTCCTGACTTTC.

This chain joins TRBV5-4 and TRBJ1-2; no clear D gene. The V and J ends lost 4 bases and 6 bases respectively, with 10 bases between them. The germline CDR1 and CDR2 sequences are SGHNT and YYREEE (reference sequence). The length of the CDR3 is 12 residues. The CDR3 protein is CASSGDLDGYTF. CDR3 nucleotide sequence: TGTGCCAGCAGCGGAGATTTGGATGGCTACACCTTC.

This sequence joins TRBV6-5 and TRBJ1-4; D gene ambiguous. Germline values: CDR1 MNHEY, CDR2 SVGAGI. V was shortened by 2 bases and J by 7 bases, with 11 bases between the two germline ends. CDR3 length: 14 amino acids. CDR3 sequence: CASSYGSGSEKLFF. For the CDR3, the DNA is TGTGCCAGCAGTTACGGCAGCGGATCTGAAAAACTGTTTTTT.

The chain employs TRBV6-6 and TRBJ1-1; 11 bases are a match to TRBD1. The germline V gene has CDR1 MNHNY and CDR2 SVGAGI (reference sequence). The CDR3 is 14 amino acids. The V and J ends lost 11 bases and 2 bases, in that order; junction bases with no gene match: 7. CDR3 coding DNA: TGTGCCGGGGGGACAGGGGGAGGTAACACTGAAGCTTTCTTT. It yields the protein CAGGTGGGNTEAFF.

This chain uses TRBV5-5 with TRBJ1-1; 8 bases line up with TRBD1. The CDR3 runs to 15 residues. V was clipped by 6 bases and J by 3 bases; unmatched bases: 10. The germline V gene has CDR1 SGHKS and CDR2 YYEKEE (reference sequence). DNA for the CDR3: TGTGCCAGCACCAAAGTGTCAGGGGGCCACACTGAAGCTTTCTTT. Residues: CASTKVSGGHTEAFF.

This clone was observed a few times. This chain uses TRBV21-1 with TRBJ1-1; the table's D call of TRBD1 was not tested on the DNA. TRBV21-1 is classified as a pseudogene. The CDR3 loop spans 20 amino acids. CDR3 residues: CASSKTVTGGTLTWYTEAFF. The CDR3 bases are TGTGCCAGCAGCAAGACAGTCACAGGGGGCACTTTGACATGGTACACTGAAGCTTTCTTT.

This clone has just one count. The chain is built from TRBV5-1 and TRBJ2-7, with D possibly being TRBD1 (6 bases). V was clipped by 1 base and J by 3 bases, with 11 bases between them. The germline CDR1 and CDR2 sequences are SGHRS and YFSETQ. The CDR3 sequence is 14 residues long. In DNA, the CDR3 is TGCGCCAGCAGCTTGTTCCGGGACAACTACGAGCAGTACTTC. Residues: CASSLFRDNYEQYF. The variable domain in full, completed from reference TRBV5-1 and TRBJ2-7, reads KAGVTQTPRYLIKTRGQQVTLSCSPISGHRSVSWYQQTPGQGLQFLFEYFSETQRNKGNFPGRFSGRQFSNSRSEMNVSTLELGDSALYLCASSLFRDNYEQYFGPGTRLTVT.

The V call is TRBV3-1 (or the pseudogene TRBV3-2), the J call TRBJ2-5; 12 nucleotides line up with TRBD2. The CDR3 is 17 residues long. The trim removed 4 bases at V and 1 base at J, leaving 7 bases unmatched. Germline CDR1 is LGHDT and CDR2 is YNNKEL (reference sequence). CDR3 bases: TGTGCCAGCAGCCCTCGGACTAGCGGGGTTACCCAAGAGACCCAGTACTTC. It translates to CASSPRTSGVTQETQYF.

The chain joins TRBV11-2 to TRBJ2-7; 7 bases are a match to TRBD1. Trimming took 4 bases from V and 2 from J; bases not matched to a gene: 8. This CDR3 spans 15 amino acids. The germline gives CDR1 SGHAT, CDR2 FQNNGV. The CDR3 bases are TGTGCCAGCAGCTACTCAACAGGGGACCCCTACGAGCAGTACTTC. As protein: CASSYSTGDPYEQYF.

V is TRBV5-4 and J is TRBJ2-7; 11 bases align to TRBD2. V lost 4 bases to trimming and J lost 6 bases; unmatched junction nucleotides: 9. The CDR3 has 15 residues. CDR1 and CDR2 (germline): SGHNT, YYREEE (reference sequence). CDR3: CASSLSGGAVREQYF. The CDR3 DNA follows: TGTGCCAGCAGCCTTAGCGGGGGGGCTGTACGCGAGCAGTACTTC.

The chain joins TRBV5-4 to TRBJ1-2, with D hard to call. The CDR3 spans 15 residues. Germline lookup yields CDR1 SGHNT and CDR2 YYREEE (reference sequence). V was shortened by 2 bases and J by 5 bases, with 16 bases between the two germline ends. CDR3: CASSFMRSPEYGYTF. As DNA, the CDR3 is TGTGCCAGCAGCTTTATGCGGTCCCCAGAGTATGGCTACACCTTC.

The rearrangement joins TRBV19 to TRBJ1-5; 9 bases line up with TRBD1. This CDR3 is built from 17 residues. From germline, CDR1 is LNHDA and CDR2 SQIVND (reference sequence). Trimming removed 7 bases from V and 1 base from J; junction bases left unmatched: 11. This chain's CDR3 is CASIKETGGLSNQPQHF. The CDR3 DNA follows: TGTGCCAGTATCAAGGAGACAGGGGGACTCAGCAATCAGCCCCAGCATTTT.

The CDR3 loop reads CASRLGTKTNEKLFF. CDR3 bases: TGTGCCAGCAGACTAGGAACGAAGACTAATGAAAAACTGTTTTTT. V gene TRBV6-5 combines with J gene TRBJ1-4, with unresolved D. V was trimmed by 6 bases and J by 2 bases, leaving 13 bases between them. Germline values: CDR1 MNHEY, CDR2 SVGAGI. The CDR3 covers 15 residues.